Detailed here is one TCR beta chain. Antigen specificity is unknown. The data derive from a study of T cell responses to AZD1222 COVID-19 vaccine. The study, taken as a whole, reports: Among spike-specific TCRs, nearly half reportedly target unmutated variant regions. Just six AZD1222 recipients were seropositive at baseline. Spike-specific TCR breadth and depth both grew after two AZD1222 doses. The study found vaccine-associated CD4 TCRs spanning spike, dominant at 160-218 and 743-854.

Per germline, CDR1 SGDLS and CDR2 YYNGEE. The J segment lost 0 bases and the V segment lost 2 bases, leaving 3 bases of the junction unmatched. This CDR3 contains 15 residues. TCRdb's copy holds only in-frame clones and misses some; the assay was immunoSEQ multiplex PCR. The data contain about 140,000 clones, 75% to 95% of them singletons. The chain has TRBV9 and TRBJ1-1; 8 bases are shared with TRBD1. The sample consisted of peripheral blood, taken 28 days after the second dose of the MenACWY control vaccine. The sequence was collected from an adult who received the MenACWY meningococcal vaccine as a control. CDR3: CASSVSTGVNTEAFF. The CDR3 DNA follows: TGTGCCAGCAGCGTTTCGACAGGGGTGAACACTGAAGCTTTCTTT.